Detailed here is one T cell receptor (beta chain). No antigen is known for it. The CDR3 totals 15 residues. Trimming stripped 2 bases from V and 1 base from J, with 10 bases between. Germline V gives CDR1 SGHTA, CDR2 FQGNSA. This sample is drawn from a study of cytomegalovirus exposure and HLA in healthy donors. As for the study in general: Per a later analysis, the 666 first-cohort and some 130 validation repertoires shared one platform. Study-wide findings and caveats: The study found most TCR sequences rare, yet found some public TCRs in many donors.

Data came from immunoSEQ multiplex PCR; TCRdb stores just in-frame clones and leaves some out. The repertoire holds tens of thousands of clones, 85% to 95% seen once, with 2% to 2.5% in the top ten. Sequenced material: PBMCs. The receptor's source is a man in his late teens or twenties in good health and CMV-seronegative. The chain employs TRBV7-2 and TRBJ2-3, with unresolved D. CDR3 sequence (DNA): TGTGCCAGCAGCTTAACCCTCCTACGCACAGATACGCAGTATTTT. Its protein product is CASSLTLLRTDTQYF.